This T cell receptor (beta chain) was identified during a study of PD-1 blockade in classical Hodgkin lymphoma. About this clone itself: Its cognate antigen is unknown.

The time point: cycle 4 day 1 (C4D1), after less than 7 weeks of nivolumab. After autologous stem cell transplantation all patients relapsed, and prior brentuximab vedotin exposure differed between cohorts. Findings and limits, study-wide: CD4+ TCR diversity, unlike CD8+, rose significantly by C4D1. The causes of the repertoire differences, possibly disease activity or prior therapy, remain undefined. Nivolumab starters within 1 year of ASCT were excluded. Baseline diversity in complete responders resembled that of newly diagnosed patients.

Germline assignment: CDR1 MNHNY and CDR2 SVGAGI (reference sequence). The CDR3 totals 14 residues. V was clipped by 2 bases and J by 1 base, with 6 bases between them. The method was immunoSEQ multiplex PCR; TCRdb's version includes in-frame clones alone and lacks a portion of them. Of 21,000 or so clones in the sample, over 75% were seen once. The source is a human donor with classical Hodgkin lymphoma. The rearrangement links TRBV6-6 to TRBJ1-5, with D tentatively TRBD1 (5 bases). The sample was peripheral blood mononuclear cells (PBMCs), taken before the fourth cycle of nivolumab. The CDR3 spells CASSYGGSNQPQHF. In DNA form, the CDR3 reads TGTGCCAGCAGTTACGGGGGAAGCAATCAGCCCCAGCATTTT.